The 22 T cell receptor beta chains given below trace back to one sample, sequenced in a study of control samples from healthy donors and cancer patients. Sequencing used immunoSEQ multiplex PCR; TCRdb keeps in-frame clones, though not all of them. The sample includes 46,000 or so clones, about 92% seen only once; the top ten take approximately 0.8%. The sequenced sample consisted of PBMCs. The receptors shown here come from a man aged 25 to 45 with colorectal cancer.

J is TRBJ1-5 and V is TRBV6-5; 7 bases are shared with TRBD1. The germline gives CDR1 MNHEY, CDR2 SVGAGI. Germline trimming cut 8 bases from V and 5 bases from J; bases unmatched to any gene: 9. The CDR3 covers 14 residues. In DNA, the CDR3 is TGTGCCAGCCACTACAGGGGCACAGATCAGCCCCAGCATTTT. Translation: CASHYRGTDQPQHF.

This chain uses TRBV19 with TRBJ2-4; the match to TRBD1 covers 10 bases. The CDR3 sequence is 16 residues long. Unmatched junction bases numbered 11, after V lost 5 bases and J lost 7 bases. CDR1 is LNHDA, CDR2 SQIVND, per germline (reference sequence). DNA of the CDR3: TGTGCCAGTAGTTCGCGTCCCGGGACAGGGGAGAACATTCAGTACTTC. It translates to CASSSRPGTGENIQYF.

This clone occurred once. The V call is TRBV7-2, the J call TRBJ1-4; TRBD1 might be the D (5 bases). The CDR3 loop spans 14 amino acids. The germline V and J ends were trimmed by 5 bases and 8 bases, with 15 bases remaining between them. The germline CDR1 and CDR2 sequences are SGHTA and FQGNSA. CDR3 amino acids: CASSRNPTVEKLFF. In DNA, the CDR3 is TGTGCCAGCAGCAGAAACCCGACAGTCGAAAAACTGTTTTTT. The full variable domain, with the rest looked up from reference TRBV7-2 and TRBJ1-4, is GAGVSQSPSNKVTEKGKDVELRCDPISGHTALYWYRQSLGQGLEFLIYFQGNSAPDKSGLPSDRFSAERTGGSVSTLTIQRTQQEDSAVYLCASSRNPTVEKLFFGSGTQLSVL.

This clone has just one count. The V call is TRBV5-1, the J call TRBJ2-5; TRBD1 matches at 10 bases. V was clipped by 4 bases and J by 5 bases; unmatched bases: 5. Germline V lookup: CDR1 SGHRS, CDR2 YFSETQ. CDR3 length equals 14 residues. CDR3 protein: CASSLTGGIETQYF. The DNA of the CDR3 is TGCGCCAGCAGCCTGACAGGGGGCATCGAGACCCAGTACTTC.

This chain connects TRBV4-1 to TRBJ1-4; D is perhaps TRBD1 (6 bases). V lost 3 bases, J lost 4 bases, and 15 bases lay in between. Germline CDR1 MGHRA, CDR2 YSYEKL. The length of the CDR3 is 16 residues. Here the CDR3 DNA reads TGCGCCAGCAGCCAGAATATGGGGGCTGATAATGAAAAACTGTTTTTT. It codes for CASSQNMGADNEKLFF.

The CDR3 DNA reads TGTGCCAGCAGTCCCCGACAGGAATATCAGCCCCAGCATTTT. Protein sequence: CASSPRQEYQPQHF. The rearrangement uses TRBV27 and TRBJ1-5; tentative D call: TRBD1 (6 bases). Germline CDR1 MNHEY, CDR2 SMNVEV (reference sequence). This CDR3 is 14 amino acids long. V was pared by 5 bases and J by 5 bases, with 13 bases between.

This chain links TRBV29-1 with TRBJ2-3, with 12 bases aligning to TRBD1. This CDR3 region has 16 residues. Germline lookup yields CDR1 SQVTM and CDR2 ANQGSEA. After removal of 4 bases from V and 3 bases from J, the junction contained 8 bases not matched to a gene. In nucleotides, the CDR3 is TGCAGCGTTGGGGACAGGGGGCGAATTAGGACAGATACGCAGTATTTT. This encodes CSVGDRGRIRTDTQYF.

The chain employs TRBV10-1 and TRBJ2-3; TRBD2 matches at 14 bases. The V segment lost 6 bases and the J segment 6 bases; nucleotides outside the gene matches: 14. This CDR3 has 18 amino acids. CDR1 and CDR2 (germline): WNHNN, SYGVQD (reference sequence). Written as DNA, the CDR3 is TGCGCCAGCAGGGGGACTAGCGGGGGAGAATCAGCACAGGATACGCAGTATTTT. This encodes CASRGTSGGESAQDTQYF.

In nucleotides, the CDR3 is TGTGCCAGCAGCCAAGTACCTTCGGACGGAAAAAACACTGAAGCTTTCTTT. Its translation: CASSQVPSDGKNTEAFF. The rearrangement links TRBV3-1 (or the pseudogene TRBV3-2) to TRBJ1-1; D unresolved. The CDR3 is 17 amino acids. The V and J ends lost 1 base and 2 bases respectively, with 17 bases between them. The germline CDR1 and CDR2 sequences are LGHDT and YNNKEL (reference sequence).

The chain is built from TRBV5-4 and TRBJ2-1; perhaps TRBD1 as D (5 bases). V lost 4 bases to trimming and J lost 0 bases, with 11 bases between them. The CDR3 loop spans 15 amino acids. The germline V gene encodes CDR1 SGHNT and CDR2 YYREEE (reference sequence). CDR3 amino acids: CASSLTGSSYNEQFF. For the CDR3, the DNA is TGTGCCAGCAGCCTCACAGGTAGCTCCTACAATGAGCAGTTCTTC.

This chain joins TRBV10-3 and TRBJ2-7, with D perhaps matching TRBD1 (6 bases). Per germline, CDR1 ENHRY and CDR2 SYGVKD. The length of the CDR3 is 12 residues. Trimming shortened V by 9 bases and J by 3 bases, and 12 bases separated the two germline ends. The CDR3 sequence: CAIGTGFYEQYV. In DNA, the CDR3 is TGTGCCATAGGAACAGGGTTCTACGAGCAGTACGTC.

V and J are TRBV29-1 and TRBJ2-7; TRBD1 aligns across 8 bases. CDR3 size: 12 residues. V was clipped by 7 bases and J by 4 bases; unmatched bases: 6. Per the germline V gene, CDR1 is SQVTM and CDR2 is ANQGSEA. CDR3 coding DNA: TGCAGCGCCGCGGGACAGGAGTACGAGCAGTACTTC. Translating gives CSAAGQEYEQYF.

The chain links TRBV3-1 (or the pseudogene TRBV3-2) to TRBJ1-1; D is unclear. V dropped 1 base and J dropped 1 base, with 4 bases sitting between them. The CDR3 spans 13 residues. Germline V gene lookup returns CDR1 LGHDT and CDR2 YNNKEL (reference sequence). The CDR3 region has the DNA TGTGCCAGCAGCCAAGTCAGGAACACTGAAGCTTTCTTT. It codes for CASSQVRNTEAFF.

The genes are TRBV6-6 and TRBJ1-2; TRBD1 matches 7 bases. The germline V gene encodes CDR1 MNHNY and CDR2 SVGAGI (reference sequence). The CDR3 sequence is 12 residues long. Unmatched junction bases numbered 0, after V lost 5 bases and J lost 3 bases. CDR3 coding DNA: TGTGCCAGCAGTACAGGGGACTATGGCTACACCTTC. This codes for CASSTGDYGYTF.

The gene calls are TRBV5-4 and TRBJ2-3, with D perhaps matching TRBD1 (6 bases). Trimming stripped 3 bases from V and 3 bases from J, with 11 bases between. The germline gives CDR1 SGHNT, CDR2 YYREEE (reference sequence). CDR3 length: 14 amino acids. The CDR3 protein is CASSSPQGTDTQYF. The CDR3 DNA reads as TGTGCCAGCAGCTCCCCGCAGGGGACAGATACGCAGTATTTT.

J is TRBJ2-7 and V is TRBV28; a possible D gene is TRBD2 (5 bases). The CDR3 has 14 residues. Germline V CDR1 and CDR2: MDHEN, SYDVKM. The V and J ends lost 1 base and 1 base respectively, with 8 bases between them. The CDR3 bases are TGTGCCAGCAGTTTATACCGGGGATCCTACGAGCAGTACTTC. Translating it yields CASSLYRGSYEQYF.

The chain joins TRBV4-3 to TRBJ1-2; tentative D call: TRBD1 (5 bases). Germline V gene lookup returns CDR1 LGHNA and CDR2 YSLEER. Trimming stripped 4 bases from V and 6 bases from J, with 21 bases between. The CDR3 loop spans 16 amino acids. CDR3 loop: CASSPVWGGPPDGYTF. The CDR3, as DNA: TGCGCCAGCAGCCCGGTTTGGGGGGGACCACCTGATGGCTACACCTTC.

The chain uses TRBV7-2 and TRBJ2-3; D might be TRBD1 or TRBD2, each matching 7 bases. The ends were cut back, 5 bases at V and 4 bases at J, with 16 bases in the middle. The CDR3 runs to 15 residues. Per germline, CDR1 SGHTA and CDR2 FQGNSA. The CDR3 DNA reads as TGTGCCAGCAGCCCGGGGCAGGGGGGGGCAGATACGCAGTATTTT. Translation gives CASSPGQGGADTQYF. Complete variable domain (other parts from reference TRBV7-2 and TRBJ2-3): GAGVSQSPSNKVTEKGKDVELRCDPISGHTALYWYRQSLGQGLEFLIYFQGNSAPDKSGLPSDRFSAERTGGSVSTLTIQRTQQEDSAVYLCASSPGQGGADTQYFGPGTRLTVL.

This chain uses TRBV3-1 (or the pseudogene TRBV3-2) with TRBJ1-5; D is unclear. From germline, CDR1 is LGHDT and CDR2 YNNKEL (reference sequence). Trimming took off 0 bases at V and 5 bases at J, with 11 bases between the two ends. The CDR3 runs 15 residues. The CDR3 bases are TGTGCCAGCAGCCAAGATACGGGTCGATATCAGCCCCAGCATTTT. It specifies CASSQDTGRYQPQHF.

The genes are TRBV20-1 and TRBJ1-3; D might be TRBD1 (6 bases). Trimming took 6 bases from V and 3 from J, leaving 12 bases between them. Germline CDR1 is DFQATT and CDR2 is SNEGSKA (reference sequence). This CDR3 spans 13 amino acids. The CDR3 DNA is TGCAGTGCCAGTCAGGGGCTTGGAAACACCATATATTTT. Encoded protein: CSASQGLGNTIYF.

This clone showed up just a few times. CDR3 in amino acids: CASSRRVGTEAFF. As DNA, the CDR3 is TGCGCCAGCAGCCGACGAGTTGGGACTGAAGCTTTCTTT. The chain couples TRBV5-1 to TRBJ1-1; D remains unclear. The V gene's germline CDR1 is SGHRS and CDR2 YFSETQ. Trimming removed 4 bases from V and 5 bases from J, with 12 bases in between. The CDR3 has 13 amino acids.

This chain joins TRBV14 and TRBJ1-2; the D gene is possibly TRBD1 (5 bases). CDR1 and CDR2 (germline): SGHDN, FVKESK. The CDR3 runs 16 residues. V was clipped by 1 base and J by 4 bases, with 16 bases between them. The DNA of the CDR3 is TGTGCCAGCAGCCAAGGTCGGGGGGGACGGAGCTATGGCTACACCTTC. It translates to CASSQGRGGRSYGYTF.